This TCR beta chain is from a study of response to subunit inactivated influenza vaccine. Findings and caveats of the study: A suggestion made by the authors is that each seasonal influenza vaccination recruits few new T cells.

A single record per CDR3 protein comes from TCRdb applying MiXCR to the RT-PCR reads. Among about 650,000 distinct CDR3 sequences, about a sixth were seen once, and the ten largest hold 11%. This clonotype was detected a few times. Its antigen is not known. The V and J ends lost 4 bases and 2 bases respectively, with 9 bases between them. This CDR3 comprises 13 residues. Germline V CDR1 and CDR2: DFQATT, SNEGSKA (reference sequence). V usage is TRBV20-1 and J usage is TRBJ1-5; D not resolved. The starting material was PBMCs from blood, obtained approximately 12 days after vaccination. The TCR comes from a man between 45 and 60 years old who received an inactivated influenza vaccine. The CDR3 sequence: CSATAMGNQPQHF. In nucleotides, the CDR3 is TGCAGTGCTACAGCTATGGGCAATCAGCCCCAGCATTTT.